What follows describes a single T cell receptor beta chain. Then a second PCR, running roughly 7 to 11 cycles, was carried out with a sample-barcoded 5' primer and a J-beta primer mix. TCRdb called the 5' RACE reads again in MiXCR, with one record for every CDR3 protein. Among 650,000 or so distinct CDR3 sequences listed, approximately 52% were seen once. The V end was cut by 6 bases, the J end by 5 bases, with 17 bases between. This CDR3 is built from 15 residues. Germline V gives CDR1 SGHRS, CDR2 YFSETQ. The sample comes from a study of blood T cells in healthy people across ages. The receptor comes from a woman of 80 years or more in good health. The sample taken for sequencing was blood. The V call is TRBV5-1, the J call TRBJ2-2; either TRBD1 or TRBD2 may fit D (5 bases each). In DNA, the CDR3 is TGCGCCAGCACGTCCCGACCATGGGGGACCGGGGAGCTGTTTTTT. It codes for CASTSRPWGTGELFF.